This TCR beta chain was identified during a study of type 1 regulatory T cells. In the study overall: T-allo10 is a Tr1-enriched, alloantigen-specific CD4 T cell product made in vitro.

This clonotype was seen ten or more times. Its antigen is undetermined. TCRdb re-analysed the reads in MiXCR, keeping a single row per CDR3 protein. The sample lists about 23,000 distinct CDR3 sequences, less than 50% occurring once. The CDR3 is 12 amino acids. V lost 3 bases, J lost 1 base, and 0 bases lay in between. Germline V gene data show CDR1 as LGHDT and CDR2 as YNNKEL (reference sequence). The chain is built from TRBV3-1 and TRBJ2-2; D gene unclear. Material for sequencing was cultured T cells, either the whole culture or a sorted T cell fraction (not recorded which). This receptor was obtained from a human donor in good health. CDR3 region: CASSQNTGELFF. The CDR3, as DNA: TGTGCCAGCAGCCAGAACACCGGGGAGCTGTTTTTT. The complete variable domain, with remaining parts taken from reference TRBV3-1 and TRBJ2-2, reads DTAVSQTPKYLVTQMGNDKSIKCEQNLGHDTMYWYKQDSKKFLKIMFSYNNKELIINETVPNRFSPKSPDKAHLNLHINSLELGDSAVYFCASSQNTGELFFGEGSRLTVL.